Sequencing of this T cell receptor beta chain was carried out in a study of T cells in Graves' hyperthyroidism and ophthalmopathy. Across the study: The initial diagnosis was the point when peripheral blood was collected, ahead of any treatment. General study points: With a median lead of about 6.9 months before onset, the model predicted ophthalmopathy. Blood shared most expanded thyroid clonotypes above 0.001.

Among the patients, aged 18 to 65, hyperthyroidism was newly diagnosed and had lasted under 2 months. There were TCR beta CDR3 regions amplified from RNA transcripts. The HTBI primer set was used in a first-round RT-PCR of the TCR CDR3. TCRdb processed the multiplex PCR reads anew with MiXCR; each CDR3 protein has one entry. The sample lists around 350,000 distinct CDR3 sequences, 15% to 20% seen once, with around 3.4% in the top ten. In regard to this clonotype: Its antigen remains unidentified.

The CDR3 has 16 amino acids. Between the trimmed V and J ends, which lost 5 bases and 0 bases, there was a span of 17 bases. This rearrangement joins TRBV12-3 or TRBV12-4 to TRBJ2-7; the D gene could be TRBD1 or TRBD2 (5 bases each). This receptor was obtained from a woman under 30 with Graves' hyperthyroidism. The material sequenced was blood. The CDR3 coding sequence is TGTGCCAGCAGTGCGAATTGGGGGTCATCCTCCTACGAGCAGTACTTC. Amino acids: CASSANWGSSSYEQYF.